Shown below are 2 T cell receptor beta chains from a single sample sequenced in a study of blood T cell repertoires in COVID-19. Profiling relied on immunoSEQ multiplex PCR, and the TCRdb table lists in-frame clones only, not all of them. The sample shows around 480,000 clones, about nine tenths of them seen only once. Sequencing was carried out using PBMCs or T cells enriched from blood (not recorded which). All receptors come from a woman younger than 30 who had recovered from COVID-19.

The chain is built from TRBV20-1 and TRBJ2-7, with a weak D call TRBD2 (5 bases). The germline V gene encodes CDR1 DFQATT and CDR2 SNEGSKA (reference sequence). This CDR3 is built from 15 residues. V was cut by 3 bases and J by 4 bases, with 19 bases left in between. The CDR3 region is CSASRGHPAGYEQYF. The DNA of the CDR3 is TGCAGTGCTAGTCGGGGTCACCCAGCTGGGTACGAGCAGTACTTC.

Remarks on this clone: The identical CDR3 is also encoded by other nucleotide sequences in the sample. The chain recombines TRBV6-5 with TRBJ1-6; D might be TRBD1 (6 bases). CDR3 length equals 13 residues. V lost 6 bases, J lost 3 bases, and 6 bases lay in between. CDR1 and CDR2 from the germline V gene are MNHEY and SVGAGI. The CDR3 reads CASSRGYNSPLHF. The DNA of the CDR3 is TGTGCCAGCAGCAGGGGCTATAATTCACCCCTCCACTTT.